Shown below are 30 T cell receptor beta chains from a single sample sequenced in a study of blood T cell repertoires in COVID-19. Only in-frame clones appear in the TCRdb table, and some are missing; sequencing was by immunoSEQ multiplex PCR. The repertoire holds over 75,000 clones, with roughly 85% as singletons. Source material: peripheral blood. Every receptor here comes from a human donor in a cohort sampled during active COVID-19.

In this sample, this clone turned up a few times. The genes are TRBV7-8 and TRBJ2-7; TRBD1 is a possible D gene (6 bases). The germline V and J ends were trimmed by 4 bases and 1 base, with 20 bases remaining between them. Germline assignment: CDR1 SGHVS and CDR2 FQNEAQ. The CDR3 consists of 17 residues. The CDR3 sequence: CASSSITQGRGSYEQYF. The DNA of the CDR3 is TGTGCCAGCAGCTCAATAACACAGGGTCGGGGATCCTACGAGCAGTACTTC.

V gene TRBV11-1 combines with J gene TRBJ2-5, with 9 bases fitting TRBD2. Per germline, CDR1 SGHAT and CDR2 FQDESV (reference sequence). V lost 5 bases to trimming and J lost 9 bases; unmatched junction nucleotides: 16. CDR3 length: 16 residues. The CDR3: CASSPLAGGPGSPQYF. DNA for the CDR3: TGTGCCAGCAGCCCCTTGGCGGGGGGGCCGGGTTCGCCCCAGTACTTC.

The chain has TRBV18 and TRBJ1-1; TRBD1 aligns across 10 bases. Per the germline V gene, CDR1 is KGHSH and CDR2 is LQKENI. V lost 10 bases and J lost 5; bases outside the gene matches: 10. The CDR3 contains 14 residues. The CDR3 nucleotides are TGTGCCACCGGACAGGGGGTAATTAATACTGAAGCTTTCTTT. The encoded protein is CATGQGVINTEAFF. Supplemented by reference TRBV18 and TRBJ1-1, the full variable domain reads NAGVMQNPRHLVRRRGQEARLRCSPMKGHSHVYWYRQLPEEGLKFMVYLQKENIIDESGMPKERFSAEFPKEGPSILRIQQVVRGDSAAYFCATGQGVINTEAFFGQGTRLTVV.

The chain has TRBV7-9 and TRBJ2-5, with 10 positions matching TRBD1. J was trimmed by 4 bases and V by 3 bases; bases with no gene match: 5. Per germline, CDR1 SEHNR and CDR2 FQNEAQ (reference sequence). CDR3 length: 15 residues. CDR3 DNA: TGTGCCAGCAGCTTCGGACAGGGGGATCGAGAGACCCAGTACTTC. This gives the protein CASSFGQGDRETQYF.

The chain has TRBV7-9 and TRBJ2-7, with 7 bases matching TRBD2. The CDR3 totals 14 residues. The germline CDR1 and CDR2 sequences are SEHNR and FQNEAQ (reference sequence). Trimming cost V 2 bases and J 2 bases; bases outside gene matches: 3. CDR3 loop: CASSLSAGTYEQYF. CDR3 in DNA: TGTGCCAGCAGCTTATCAGCGGGGACCTACGAGCAGTACTTC.

The chain is built from TRBV19 and TRBJ1-6; D remains unclear. V gave up 3 bases and J gave up 5 bases, with 8 bases separating them. Germline V gene sequence: CDR1 LNHDA, CDR2 SQIVND (reference sequence). The CDR3 is made up of 14 amino acids. The CDR3 is CASSIDGNNSPLHF. The CDR3 DNA is TGTGCCAGTAGTATCGACGGGAATAATTCACCCCTCCACTTT.

The DNA of the CDR3 is TGTGCCAGCAGTATCCCGACTACAGGGCTAGAGACCCAGTACTTC. Its translation: CASSIPTTGLETQYF. This chain connects TRBV28 to TRBJ2-5, with a weak D call TRBD1 (6 bases). CDR1 is MDHEN and CDR2 is SYDVKM in the germline V gene. Between the trimmed V and J ends, which lost 5 bases and 4 bases, there was a span of 17 bases. CDR3 size: 15 residues. The whole variable domain, remainder taken from reference TRBV28 and TRBJ2-5, is DVKVTQSSRYLVKRTGEKVFLECVQDMDHENMFWYRQDPGLGLRLIYFSYDVKMKEKGDIPEGYSVSREKKERFSLILESASTNQTSMYLCASSIPTTGLETQYFGPGTRLLVL.

This clone was seen just once. This chain links TRBV3-1 (or the pseudogene TRBV3-2) with TRBJ1-2, with 9 bases fitting TRBD1. In germline, CDR1 is LGHDT, CDR2 YNNKEL (reference sequence). The CDR3 extends over 13 amino acids. The V and J ends lost 2 bases and 6 bases, in that order; junction bases with no gene match: 1. CDR3 loop: CASSQRTGDGYTF. As DNA, the CDR3 is TGTGCCAGCAGCCAACGGACAGGGGATGGCTACACCTTC.

The chain couples TRBV5-8 to TRBJ2-1; TRBD2 is a possible D gene (5 bases). Germline V lookup: CDR1 SGHTS, CDR2 YDEGEE. Trimming removed 3 bases from V and 3 bases from J, with 10 bases in between. The CDR3 runs to 14 residues. The CDR3 reads CASSSRAVYNEQFF. The DNA of the CDR3 is TGTGCCAGCAGCTCGAGGGCCGTCTACAATGAGCAGTTCTTC.

This chain connects TRBV10-2 to TRBJ2-1; 11 nucleotides line up with TRBD2. From germline, CDR1 is WSHSY and CDR2 SAAADI. J was trimmed by 9 bases and V by 6 bases; bases with no gene match: 4. The CDR3 totals 13 residues. The CDR3: CASSLLAGVEQFF. Written as DNA, the CDR3 is TGCGCCAGCAGCCTACTAGCGGGAGTTGAGCAGTTCTTC.

The CDR3, as DNA: TGTGCCAGCAGCTCCCCCCAGGGGACTAGCAAAGTCGAGCAGTACTTC. Its protein is CASSSPQGTSKVEQYF. The chain recombines TRBV11-2 with TRBJ2-7; 9 nucleotides align to TRBD2. Germline CDR1 reads SGHAT; CDR2 reads FQNNGV. The V gene end was trimmed by 4 bases and the J gene end by 6 bases; junction bases not matched to a gene: 13. The CDR3 sequence is 16 residues long.

The chain joins TRBV29-1 to TRBJ1-1, with a possible D match to TRBD1 (5 bases). CDR1 is SQVTM and CDR2 is ANQGSEA in the germline V gene. The CDR3 covers 11 residues. V gave up 6 bases and J gave up 4 bases, with 9 bases separating them. The CDR3, as DNA: TGCAGCGTGGTCCAGGGCACTGAAGCTTTCTTT. The encoded protein is CSVVQGTEAFF. Drawing the rest from reference TRBV29-1 and TRBJ1-1, the complete variable domain is SAVISQKPSRDICQRGTSLTIQCQVDSQVTMMFWYRQQPGQSLTLIATANQGSEATYESGFVIDKFPISRPNLTFSTLTVSNMSPEDSSIYLCSVVQGTEAFFGQGTRLTVV.

This sequence joins TRBV30 and TRBJ1-3, with D uncertain. The CDR3 extends over 15 amino acids. Germline values: CDR1 GTSNPN, CDR2 SVGIG (reference sequence). The V gene lost 3 bases and the J gene lost 4 bases, with 16 bases spanning the gap. CDR3 sequence reads: CAWRGYRGAGNTIYF. The CDR3 bases are TGTGCCTGGAGAGGATATCGGGGAGCGGGAAACACCATATATTTT.

This chain links TRBV3-1 (or the pseudogene TRBV3-2) with TRBJ1-4; a weak D match, TRBD1 (6 bases). V lost 0 bases, J lost 7 bases, and 12 bases lay in between. The CDR3 sequence is 15 residues long. Per the germline V gene, CDR1 is LGHDT and CDR2 is YNNKEL (reference sequence). The CDR3: CASSQDGGRVEKLFF. The DNA for the CDR3 is TGTGCCAGCAGCCAAGATGGGGGCCGGGTTGAAAAACTGTTTTTT.

The chain recombines TRBV11-3 with TRBJ2-3, with 13 bases identical to TRBD2. Germline assignment: CDR1 SGHNT and CDR2 YENEEA. The length of the CDR3 is 16 residues. Unmatched junction bases numbered 10, after V lost 5 bases and J lost 8 bases. Written as DNA, the CDR3 is TGTGCCAGCAGCCCGACTAGCGGGAGGCCGCTGAGTACGCAGTATTTT. Protein product: CASSPTSGRPLSTQYF.

The chain joins TRBV5-4 to TRBJ2-3, with 8 bases matching TRBD2. This CDR3 has 16 amino acids. J gave up 0 bases and V 4 bases, and 7 bases lay outside the gene matches. Germline CDR1 is SGHNT and CDR2 is YYREEE (reference sequence). The DNA of the CDR3 is TGTGCCAGCAGCCGGGGGGGTAGCGGTAGCACAGATACGCAGTATTTT. This encodes CASSRGGSGSTDTQYF. Full variable domain (missing parts from reference TRBV5-4 and TRBJ2-3): ETGVTQSPTHLIKTRGQQVTLRCSSQSGHNTVSWYQQALGQGPQFIFQYYREEENGRGNFPPRFSGLQFPNYSSELNVNALELDDSALYLCASSRGGSGSTDTQYFGPGTRLTVL.

This chain connects TRBV7-8 to TRBJ2-3; D is uncertain. This CDR3 contains 15 residues. Germline assignment: CDR1 SGHVS and CDR2 FQNEAQ. V shed 6 bases and J shed 2 bases, with 15 bases lying between them. CDR3 sequence reads: CASSVSGPPTDTQYF. CDR3 bases: TGTGCCAGCAGTGTGTCTGGGCCCCCCACAGATACGCAGTATTTT.

This rearrangement joins TRBV5-4 to TRBJ2-1, with TRBD1 as a possible D gene (6 bases). Trimming cost V 0 bases and J 6 bases, with 13 bases left between them. Germline loops: CDR1 SGHNT, CDR2 YYREEE (reference sequence). This CDR3 has 15 amino acids. The CDR3 protein is CASSLGRTGTNEQFF. CDR3 bases: TGTGCCAGCAGCTTGGGTCGTACAGGGACCAATGAGCAGTTCTTC.

The V and J genes are TRBV29-1 and TRBJ1-1; TRBD1 matches 7 bases. The CDR3 covers 13 residues. The V segment lost 6 bases and the J segment 0 bases; nucleotides outside the gene matches: 4. Germline V gene sequence: CDR1 SQVTM, CDR2 ANQGSEA. The CDR3 nucleotides are TGCAGCGTAATACAGGGGATGAACACTGAAGCTTTCTTT. It is translated as CSVIQGMNTEAFF.

The chain combines TRBV7-8 with TRBJ2-7; 7 bases align to TRBD1. This CDR3 comprises 15 residues. V lost 2 bases and J lost 3; bases outside the gene matches: 7. Germline CDR1 SGHVS, CDR2 FQNEAQ. CDR3 nucleotide sequence: TGTGCCAGCAGCTTACAAGAGACAGGGTTCTACGAGCAGTACTTC. Translated: CASSLQETGFYEQYF.

The chain combines TRBV7-9 with TRBJ2-1, with D perhaps TRBD1 (5 bases). Trimming stripped 3 bases from V and 5 bases from J, with 14 bases between. Germline CDR1 is SEHNR and CDR2 is FQNEAQ (reference sequence). The CDR3 consists of 15 residues. Written as DNA, the CDR3 is TGTGCCAGCAGCTTTTGGCAGGGCAGCGACAATGAGCAGTTCTTC. It yields the protein CASSFWQGSDNEQFF.

The CDR3, as DNA: TGTGCCACCAGCGAGACAGGCACCTACGAGCAGTACTTC. It yields the protein CATSETGTYEQYF. V gene TRBV24-1 combines with J gene TRBJ2-7, with a weak D call TRBD1 (6 bases). This CDR3 has 13 amino acids. V lost 7 bases, J lost 2 bases, and 11 bases lay in between. Germline V gene lookup returns CDR1 KGHDR and CDR2 SFDVKD.

This clone was picked up a small number of times. The chain carries TRBV4-2 and TRBJ2-7; TRBD1 matches 8 bases. The CDR3 contains 13 residues. Germline CDR1 reads LGHNA; CDR2 reads YNFKEQ. The V and J ends lost 2 bases and 4 bases, in that order; junction bases with no gene match: 1. In DNA form, the CDR3 reads TGTGCCAGCAGCCAACACAGGGGGTACGAGCAGTACTTC. Translation gives CASSQHRGYEQYF.

This chain joins TRBV27 and TRBJ1-5; the match to TRBD1 covers 8 bases. The germline V gene encodes CDR1 MNHEY and CDR2 SMNVEV (reference sequence). V shed 1 base, J shed 7 bases, and the junction held 3 bases outside the gene matches. The CDR3 runs to 14 residues. Written as DNA, the CDR3 is TGTGCCAGCAGTTTATGGACAGGGTACCAGCCCCAGCATTTT. This translates into CASSLWTGYQPQHF.

This clone was counted between two and nine times. The chain employs TRBV28 and TRBJ2-7, with TRBD2 matching over 11 bases. Germline CDR1 reads MDHEN; CDR2 reads SYDVKM. Losses at the gene ends were 3 bases for V and 3 bases for J; bases not matched to a gene: 1. CDR3 length: 14 residues. The CDR3 loop reads CASSFSGRVYEQYF. The DNA for the CDR3 is TGTGCCAGCAGTTTTAGCGGGAGGGTCTACGAGCAGTACTTC.

The chain has TRBV2 and TRBJ1-5; no definite D call. Looked up from germline, CDR1 is SNHLY and CDR2 is FYNNEI. The length of the CDR3 is 15 residues. V lost 0 bases, J lost 6 bases, and 12 bases lay in between. CDR3: CASSEARWRVQPQHF. In nucleotides, the CDR3 is TGTGCCAGCAGTGAAGCGCGTTGGCGGGTTCAGCCCCAGCATTTT.

The rearrangement joins TRBV4-1 to TRBJ2-1, with TRBD2 matching over 11 bases. The CDR3 runs to 15 residues. Looked up from germline, CDR1 is MGHRA and CDR2 is YSYEKL. The junction had 8 bases not matched to a gene; V was cut back by 4 bases and J by 9 bases. The DNA of the CDR3 is TGCGCCAGCAGCCGAGTAGCGGGAGGGCCTAGTGAGCAGTTCTTC. This sequence encodes CASSRVAGGPSEQFF.

V gene TRBV6-5 combines with J gene TRBJ2-7; 9 bases align to TRBD1. Germline V gene data show CDR1 as MNHEY and CDR2 as SVGAGI. J gave up 6 bases and V 2 bases, and 5 bases lay outside the gene matches. CDR3 size: 14 residues. The CDR3 here is CASSYTGQGSEQYF. DNA of the CDR3: TGTGCCAGCAGTTACACAGGACAGGGGAGCGAGCAGTACTTC.

This clone was seen only once. This chain connects TRBV6-5 to TRBJ1-4; D is uncertain. The V end lost 8 bases, the J end lost 4 bases, and 11 bases lay between the germline ends. Germline V gene sequence: CDR1 MNHEY, CDR2 SVGAGI. The CDR3 length is 13 residues. Here the CDR3 DNA reads TGTGCCAGCTGTAGCCAGAATAATGAAAAACTGTTTTTT. It specifies CASCSQNNEKLFF.

The chain is built from TRBV28 and TRBJ1-5; 10 bases agree with TRBD1. Germline CDR1 MDHEN, CDR2 SYDVKM. This CDR3 spans 16 amino acids. V shed 5 bases and J 1 base; nucleotides not matched to a gene: 5. CDR3: CASSRDRGESNQPQHF. The CDR3 DNA follows: TGTGCCAGCAGTCGGGACAGGGGAGAAAGCAATCAGCCCCAGCATTTT.